The present entry profiles one TCR beta chain with its context. This specimen comes from a study of blood T cell repertoires in COVID-19. Whole-study context: From T cells, B-cell-depleted T cells, or PBMCs came the material, which was cDNA or gDNA.

This CDR3 is 14 amino acids long. V dropped 0 bases and J dropped 7 bases, with 12 bases sitting between them. CDR1 and CDR2 (germline): MNHEY, SVGAGI. Original analysis: Amplification from reference gene primers served as the basis for estimated nucleated cell counts. Some clones are missing from TCRdb's copy, which holds only in-frame ones; the method was immunoSEQ multiplex PCR. V and J calls and clone size are those listed in that table; D and trimming were worked out from the DNA. There are roughly 59,000 clones in the sample; less than 85% occur only once, and around a tenth lies in the top ten.

Specimen: peripheral blood. The V and J genes are TRBV6-5 and TRBJ1-1, with no clear D. This receptor was taken from a human donor in a cohort sampled during active COVID-19. The CDR3 sequence: CASSYSTPQDEAFF. The CDR3 DNA is TGTGCCAGCAGTTACTCTACGCCGCAGGATGAAGCTTTCTTT.